This TCR beta chain was sequenced in a study of PD-1 blockade in mismatch repair-deficient tumors. In germline, CDR1 is MDHEN, CDR2 SYDVKM. The junction had 8 bases not matched to a gene; V was cut back by 3 bases and J by 4 bases. The CDR3 has 15 residues. Profiled with immunoSEQ multiplex PCR; TCRdb holds only in-frame clones, not every one. The sample yields approximately 60,000 clones, roughly 88% seen once. The source material was peripheral blood, sampled 52 weeks after starting pembrolizumab. The V gene is TRBV28, the J gene TRBJ2-5, with 7 bases matching TRBD1. The clonotype originates from an adult with mismatch repair-deficient cancer. This CDR3 reads CASSFDGRGLETQYF. The CDR3 DNA follows: TGTGCCAGCAGTTTTGACGGCAGGGGGTTAGAGACCCAGTACTTC.